These T cell receptor beta chains were read from a single sample in a study of cytomegalovirus exposure and HLA in healthy donors. TCRdb keeps only in-frame clones here, not all; method: immunoSEQ multiplex PCR. The sample lists around 100,000 clones; roughly two thirds were seen once. Sequences were obtained from PBMCs. The source is a woman aged 30 to 39 in good health and CMV-seronegative. Each CDR3 is given with its conserved first and last residue. A D gene is named only where the DNA matches it firmly. The size of a clone is reported for some rows only, either as once, few or many, or as a class for expanded clones.

TRBJ2-5	TRBV9	few	TRBD2	TGTGCCAGCAGCCCCCCCCGAAGCGGGGAAGAGACCCAGTACTTC	CASSPPRSGEETQYF
TRBJ2-1	TRBV7-2	NA	TRBD2	TGTGCCAGCAGACCGCGAGTAGCGGGAGGAATCCCCAATGAGCAGTTCTTC	CASRPRVAGGIPNEQFF
TRBJ2-6	TRBV6-1	NA	TRBD2	TGTGCCAGCAGTGAAGCCCTAGCGGGAGCTGGGGCCAACGTCCTGACTTTC	CASSEALAGAGANVLTF
TRBJ1-4	TRBV9	NA	TRBD1	TGTGCCAGCAGCCGAGGACAGGGTGCAACTAATGAAAAACTGTTTTTT	CASSRGQGATNEKLFF
TRBJ2-5	TRBV27	NA	NA	TGTGCCAGCAGTCCCTCTTGGGGAGCATTTCGGGAGACCCAGTACTTC	CASSPSWGAFRETQYF
TRBJ2-3	TRBV5-3	NA	TRBD2	TGTGCCAGAAGCTTCCGGGAGGCCACAGATACGCAGTATTTT	CARSFREATDTQYF
TRBJ1-2	TRBV7-8	NA	TRBD1	TGTGCCAGCAGCTCAGAGGCCGGGACAGGGATTTACTATGGCTACACCTTC	CASSSEAGTGIYYGYTF
TRBJ2-5	TRBV6-1	NA	NA	TGTGCCAGCAGTGAAGGTCGGGTGGAAGAGACCCAGTACTTC	CASSEGRVEETQYF
TRBJ1-6	TRBV4-1	NA	NA	TGCGCCAGCAGCAAAGGGGCCCCCTATTCACCCCTCCACTTT	CASSKGAPYSPLHF
TRBJ2-6	TRBV14	NA	NA	TGTGCCAGCAGCCAAGATACTAGGACAGAAATCAGGTCTGGGGCCAACGTCCTGACTTTC	CASSQDTRTEIRSGANVLTF
TRBJ1-2	TRBV28	few	TRBD1	TGTGCCAGCAGTTTGGACAGGGGGCTTCTAGACGGCTACACCTTC	CASSLDRGLLDGYTF
TRBJ2-7	TRBV6-1	NA	TRBD1	TGTGCCAGACACCGGGACAGGGGATACGAGCAGTACTTC	CARHRDRGYEQYF
TRBJ1-5	TRBV6-1	NA	NA	TGTGCCAGCAGAGGGGGGGGTCGGCCCCAGCATTTT	CASRGGGRPQHF
TRBJ2-7	TRBV5-1	NA	TRBD2	TGCGCCAGCAGATCGGGGGGCTCCTACGAGCAGTACTTC	CASRSGGSYEQYF
TRBJ2-3	TRBV5-1	NA	NA	TGCGCCAGCAGCTTGGTAGCGGATTTCACAGATACGCAGTATTTT	CASSLVADFTDTQYF
TRBJ2-7	TRBV7-2	NA	NA	TGTGCCAGCAGCTTAGACAGTACCTACGAGCAGTACTTC	CASSLDSTYEQYF
TRBJ2-7	TRBV4-1	NA	TRBD2	TGCGCCAGCAGCCAGCTGACTAGCGGCAGCTACGAGCAGTACTTC	CASSQLTSGSYEQYF
TRBJ1-5	TRBV28	NA	NA	TGTGCCAGCAGTTACCGGGACACACAGCATTTT	CASSYRDTQHF
TRBJ1-6	TRBV7-8	NA	NA	TGTGCCAGCAGTTACAATAATTCACCCCTCCACTTT	CASSYNNSPLHF
TRBJ2-7	TRBV5-6	NA	TRBD1	TGTGCCACGGCCGGGACAGGGGGCTACGAGCAGTACTTC	CATAGTGGYEQYF
TRBJ2-3	TRBV29-1	NA	TRBD1	TGCAGCGTTGGGGACAGGGGAACAGATACGCAGTATTTT	CSVGDRGTDTQYF
TRBJ1-1	TRBV6-1	NA	NA	TGTGCCAGCAGTGTCCAGGTAAACACTGAAGCTTTCTTT	CASSVQVNTEAFF
TRBJ2-1	TRBV7-3	NA	TRBD1	TGTGCCAGCAGCGGAACGGGCCCGGGACAGCGAATGAGCTCCTACAATGAGCAGTTCTTC	CASSGTGPGQRMSSYNEQFF
TRBJ2-5	TRBV29-1	NA	NA	TGCAGCGTTGAGGGGTACAGGTTGGAGACCCAGTACTTC	CSVEGYRLETQYF
TRBJ1-2	TRBV2	NA	NA	TGTGCCAGCATCCCAGACCAGGGGAAGAGCTACACCTTC	CASIPDQGKSYTF
TRBJ2-1	TRBV6-5	few	TRBD2	TGTGCCAGCAGGATCGGGACTAGCCCCTACAATGAGCAGTTCTTC	CASRIGTSPYNEQFF
TRBJ2-1	TRBV19	NA	TRBD2	TGTGCCAGTAGTATACTAGCGGGAGGTTCGGGGAATGAGCAGTTCTTC	CASSILAGGSGNEQFF
TRBJ1-2	TRBV2	NA	NA	TGTGCCAGCAGGGAGGACAGTAACTATGGCTACACCTTC	CASREDSNYGYTF
TRBJ1-2	TRBV14	NA	NA	TGTGCCAGCAGCCAAGATGTAGGGGGAAACTATGGCTACACCTTC	CASSQDVGGNYGYTF
TRBJ2-3	TRBV2	NA	NA	TGTGCCAGCAGTGAATTAGCGAGAAGGGTTGATACGCAGTATTTT	CASSELARRVDTQYF
TRBJ2-5	TRBV6-1	once	NA	TGTGCCAGCAGTGAATTTCAGGGTCCCCAAGAGACCCAGTACTTC	CASSEFQGPQETQYF
TRBJ2-6	TRBV5-1	NA	NA	TGCGCCAGCAGCTTGGCGCAGGGCACCGGGGCCAACGTCCTGACTTTC	CASSLAQGTGANVLTF
TRBJ1-3	TRBV4-3	NA	NA	TGCGCCAGCAGCCCGACGGTGGGGAGCTCTGGAAACACCATATATTTT	CASSPTVGSSGNTIYF